This entry lists 25 T cell receptor beta chains sequenced from one sample in a study of blood T cell repertoires in COVID-19. The repertoire was sequenced with immunoSEQ multiplex PCR; TCRdb's copy has only in-frame clones and lacks some. The sample has approximately 460,000 clones, roughly 89% seen once. Material: peripheral blood. These receptors came from a man aged 18 to 29 with COVID-19, enrolled during active disease.

V usage is TRBV11-2 and J usage is TRBJ2-1, with D possibly matching TRBD2 (6 bases). Germline CDR1 SGHAT, CDR2 FQNNGV. Trimming cost V 1 base and J 7 bases, with 11 bases left between them. The CDR3 covers 14 residues. The CDR3 nucleotides read TGTGCCAGCAGCTTAGTTTATGGGGGGAATGAGCAGTTCTTC. Encoded protein: CASSLVYGGNEQFF.

The DNA of the CDR3 is TGTGCCAGCAGCTTCCGAAACGAGGAGACCCAGTACTTC. Its translation is CASSFRNEETQYF. The gene calls are TRBV7-9 and TRBJ2-5, with D hard to call. Trimming removed 3 bases from V and 5 bases from J, with 10 bases in between. CDR1 is SEHNR and CDR2 is FQNEAQ in the germline V gene (reference sequence). This CDR3 spans 13 amino acids.

V gene TRBV12-3 or TRBV12-4 combines with J gene TRBJ2-1; D is unclear. The CDR3 sequence is 13 residues long. Between the trimmed V and J ends, which lost 6 bases and 9 bases, there was a span of 15 bases. CDR3 bases: TGTGCCAGCAGCAAAAAGACTGTGAGTGAGCAGTTCTTC. This gives the protein CASSKKTVSEQFF.

As regards this clone: This same CDR3 is encoded by further DNA sequences in the sample. The rearrangement joins TRBV19 to TRBJ1-1; D is possibly TRBD1 (6 bases). CDR3 length: 12 amino acids. Trimming cost V 4 bases and J 4 bases, with 7 bases left between them. Germline assignment: CDR1 LNHDA and CDR2 SQIVND (reference sequence). The CDR3 loop is CASSTGVTEAFF. CDR3 in DNA: TGTGCCAGTAGTACAGGGGTCACTGAAGCTTTCTTT.

The rearrangement joins TRBV29-1 to TRBJ1-1; D gene uncertain. Trimming removed 6 bases from V and 7 bases from J, with 9 bases in between. The CDR3 spans 10 residues. The germline V gene encodes CDR1 SQVTM and CDR2 ANQGSEA. CDR3 loop: CSVAEVEAFF. The DNA of the CDR3 is TGCAGCGTGGCGGAGGTTGAAGCTTTCTTT.

The J gene is TRBJ2-3, the V gene TRBV18; the match to TRBD1 covers 9 bases. The J segment lost 4 bases and the V segment lost 6 bases, leaving 2 bases of the junction unmatched. This CDR3 comprises 13 residues. The V gene's germline CDR1 is KGHSH and CDR2 LQKENI. The CDR3 bases are TGTGCCAGCTCGCGGACAGGGGCAGATACGCAGTATTTT. As protein: CASSRTGADTQYF. Full variable domain (remainder filled in from reference TRBV18 and TRBJ2-3): NAGVMQNPRHLVRRRGQEARLRCSPMKGHSHVYWYRQLPEEGLKFMVYLQKENIIDESGMPKERFSAEFPKEGPSILRIQQVVRGDSAAYFCASSRTGADTQYFGPGTRLTVL.

The chain combines TRBV5-4 with TRBJ1-1; 7 nucleotides line up with TRBD1. V shed 5 bases, J shed 1 base, and the junction held 5 bases outside the gene matches. The CDR3 is 14 amino acids. CDR1 and CDR2 (germline): SGHNT, YYREEE (reference sequence). CDR3 residues: CASRHRDRNTEAFF. CDR3 in DNA: TGTGCCAGCAGACACCGGGACAGGAACACTGAAGCTTTCTTT.

This clone was recorded once. The J gene is TRBJ1-2, the V gene TRBV24-1; no clear D. Looked up from germline, CDR1 is KGHDR and CDR2 is SFDVKD. The CDR3 loop spans 12 amino acids. The ends were cut back, 5 bases at V and 5 bases at J, with 8 bases in the middle. CDR3 sequence reads: CATSARGYGYTF. CDR3 bases: TGTGCCACCAGTGCCCGCGGATATGGCTACACCTTC.

This chain connects TRBV19 to TRBJ1-3; a possible D gene is TRBD1 (6 bases). The V gene's germline CDR1 is LNHDA and CDR2 SQIVND (reference sequence). Trimming took off 10 bases at V and 0 bases at J, with 13 bases between the two ends. The CDR3 is 14 amino acids. The CDR3, as DNA: TGTGCCACTAGACAGGCATCCTCTGGAAACACCATATATTTT. This gives the protein CATRQASSGNTIYF. Complete variable domain (other parts from reference TRBV19 and TRBJ1-3): DGGITQSPKYLFRKEGQNVTLSCEQNLNHDAMYWYRQDPGQGLRLIYYSQIVNDFQKGDIAEGYSVSREKKESFPLTVTSAQKNPTAFYLCATRQASSGNTIYFGEGSWLTVV.

This chain links TRBV7-9 with TRBJ2-2; 11 bases line up with TRBD1. The ends lost 5 bases at V and 7 bases at J; junction bases unmatched: 6. Per germline, CDR1 SEHNR and CDR2 FQNEAQ (reference sequence). The CDR3 spans 15 residues. CDR3 sequence (DNA): TGTGCCAGCAGCCCGGGACAGGGGGTTAGCGGGGAGCTGTTTTTT. Translation: CASSPGQGVSGELFF.

The CDR3 loop is CASSATSGRENEQYF. The CDR3 DNA is TGTGCCAGCAGCGCTACTAGCGGGAGGGAGAACGAGCAGTACTTC. The rearrangement uses TRBV9 and TRBJ2-7; 13 positions agree with TRBD2. Germline assignment: CDR1 SGDLS and CDR2 YYNGEE. J was trimmed by 5 bases and V by 3 bases; bases with no gene match: 5. This CDR3 is built from 15 residues.

V is TRBV19 and J is TRBJ2-1, with D tentatively TRBD2 (5 bases). This CDR3 is 14 amino acids long. CDR1 and CDR2 from the germline V gene are LNHDA and SQIVND (reference sequence). Deletions cut 5 bases from V and 4 bases from J, with 12 bases between. The CDR3 loop reads CASSAPTIYNEQFF. The CDR3 bases are TGTGCCAGTAGTGCCCCGACTATTTACAATGAGCAGTTCTTC.

For the CDR3, the DNA is TGTGCCAGCAGCCAAGTAGCGCAGGGGGCGAGGACAGATACGCAGTATTTT. Protein product: CASSQVAQGARTDTQYF. This chain links TRBV4-2 with TRBJ2-3; TRBD1 aligns across 8 bases. The V gene end was trimmed by 1 base and the J gene end by 3 bases; junction bases not matched to a gene: 9. This CDR3 contains 17 residues. CDR1 is LGHNA and CDR2 is YNFKEQ in the germline V gene.

This clone was observed a handful of times. The CDR3 bases are TGTGCAGCTTACAGAGTAAACTACGAGCAGTACTTC. Amino acid sequence: CAAYRVNYEQYF. The V call is TRBV30, the J call TRBJ2-7; D is unresolved. Germline-derived CDR1 and CDR2 are GTSNPN and SVGIG (reference sequence). The length of the CDR3 is 12 residues.

The chain is built from TRBV6-1 and TRBJ2-2; D gene unclear. This CDR3 comprises 12 residues. The V and J ends lost 3 bases and 5 bases respectively, with 4 bases between them. Germline V lookup: CDR1 MNHNS, CDR2 SASEGT. The CDR3 nucleotides are TGTGCCAGCAGTGATCAGACCGGGGAGCTGTTTTTT. Translating gives CASSDQTGELFF.

V usage is TRBV18 and J usage is TRBJ2-7; 13 nucleotides agree with TRBD2. The trim removed 6 bases at V and 5 bases at J, leaving 4 bases unmatched. Germline lookup yields CDR1 KGHSH and CDR2 LQKENI. CDR3 size: 14 residues. CDR3 in amino acids: CASSSGLAGNEQYF. CDR3 nucleotides: TGTGCCAGCTCGTCGGGACTAGCGGGAAACGAGCAGTACTTC. The variable domain in full, with the rest retrieved from reference TRBV18 and TRBJ2-7, is NAGVMQNPRHLVRRRGQEARLRCSPMKGHSHVYWYRQLPEEGLKFMVYLQKENIIDESGMPKERFSAEFPKEGPSILRIQQVVRGDSAAYFCASSSGLAGNEQYFGPGTRLTVT.

The V call is TRBV7-9, the J call TRBJ2-7; 7 bases are shared with TRBD2. The CDR3 runs 15 residues. The germline V gene encodes CDR1 SEHNR and CDR2 FQNEAQ (reference sequence). V was clipped by 3 bases and J by 6 bases; unmatched bases: 11. CDR3 coding DNA: TGTGCCAGCAGCTTGGCTCCAGCGGGACCGGGCGAGCAGTACTTC. Amino acids: CASSLAPAGPGEQYF.

The chain couples TRBV5-1 to TRBJ2-1, with 10 nucleotides matching TRBD2. CDR1 is SGHRS, CDR2 YFSETQ, per germline. The CDR3 contains 17 residues. J was trimmed by 4 bases and V by 4 bases; bases with no gene match: 11. CDR3 bases: TGCGCCAGCAGCCGGGACCCCGAGCGGGGGGGGTACAATGAGCAGTTCTTC. Encoded protein: CASSRDPERGGYNEQFF.

The chain uses TRBV30 and TRBJ2-2; D is possibly TRBD2 (5 bases). The CDR3 extends over 16 amino acids. The germline V gene has CDR1 GTSNPN and CDR2 SVGIG (reference sequence). The V gene lost 8 bases and the J gene lost 0 bases, with 19 bases spanning the gap. The CDR3 nucleotides are TGTGCCGTACCTAGTGGGAGTTACGCGAACACCGGGGAGCTGTTTTTT. It is translated as CAVPSGSYANTGELFF.

The J gene is TRBJ1-1, the V gene TRBV28; 8 nucleotides agree with TRBD1. The V gene end was trimmed by 6 bases and the J gene end by 2 bases; junction bases not matched to a gene: 5. Germline CDR1 is MDHEN and CDR2 is SYDVKM. There are 14 residues in the CDR3. The CDR3, as DNA: TGTGCCAGCAGCCTAGGACAGGGAAACACTGAAGCTTTCTTT. This encodes CASSLGQGNTEAFF.

The V and J genes are TRBV15 and TRBJ2-3, with a weak D call TRBD2 (5 bases). Germline V CDR1 and CDR2: LNHNV, YYDKDF (reference sequence). The CDR3 loop spans 15 amino acids. The V gene lost 3 bases and the J gene lost 2 bases, with 12 bases spanning the gap. The CDR3 sequence: CATSRGEKDTDTQYF. CDR3 coding DNA: TGTGCCACCAGCAGGGGAGAGAAGGACACAGATACGCAGTATTTT.

Notes on this clone: The same CDR3 can be traced to other DNA sequences in this sample. This chain links TRBV2 with TRBJ1-1; 9 bases fit TRBD1. This CDR3 has 13 amino acids. V was clipped by 6 bases and J by 4 bases; unmatched bases: 3. CDR1 is SNHLY, CDR2 FYNNEI, per germline. The CDR3 DNA follows: TGTGCCAGCAGGGGACAGGGAGGCACTGAAGCTTTCTTT. Residues: CASRGQGGTEAFF.

In this sample, this clone turned up a few times. The chain recombines TRBV27 with TRBJ1-1; D unclear. Germline V lookup: CDR1 MNHEY, CDR2 SMNVEV (reference sequence). V was shortened by 8 bases and J by 1 base, with 11 bases between the two germline ends. CDR3 length: 13 residues. The CDR3 sequence: CASYSNRNTEAFF. The CDR3 DNA reads as TGTGCCAGCTACAGCAACCGGAACACTGAAGCTTTCTTT.

V is TRBV2 and J is TRBJ2-1, with 14 bases identical to TRBD2. Germline values: CDR1 SNHLY, CDR2 FYNNEI. The CDR3 loop spans 17 amino acids. The ends lost 3 bases at V and 6 bases at J; junction bases unmatched: 7. This CDR3 reads CASSDGTSGRISNEQFF. The CDR3 DNA reads as TGTGCCAGCAGTGATGGGACTAGCGGGAGAATCAGCAATGAGCAGTTCTTC. The whole variable domain, filled in from reference TRBV2 and TRBJ2-1, reads EPEVTQTPSHQVTQMGQEVILRCVPISNHLYFYWYRQILGQKVEFLVSFYNNEISEKSEIFDDQFSVERPDGSNFTLKIRSTKLEDSAMYFCASSDGTSGRISNEQFFGPGTRLTVL.

The chain has TRBV19 and TRBJ2-2; D unclear. This CDR3 has 15 amino acids. Trimming left V 4 bases short and J 3 bases short, with 12 bases between. The germline gives CDR1 LNHDA, CDR2 SQIVND (reference sequence). CDR3 coding DNA: TGTGCCAGTAGTACCCCAGGCGAATACACCGGGGAGCTGTTTTTT. Translating it yields CASSTPGEYTGELFF.